The rows below give T cell receptor beta chains drawn from one sample of a study of cytomegalovirus exposure and HLA in healthy donors. Data came from immunoSEQ multiplex PCR; TCRdb stores just in-frame clones and leaves some out. There are 150,000 or so clones in the sample; 76% occur only once, and around 3% lies in the top ten. Source material: PBMCs. These receptors were obtained from a male donor in good health and CMV-seronegative. Both conserved end residues are trimmed from each CDR3.

>TRBV6-4
ASSDRDLKSNQPQH
>TRBV7-9
ASSSRPGQGSEKLF
>TRBV5-1
ASSLGLAFVEQF
>TRBV30
AWSARGAWGEKLF
>TRBV5-1
ASSLEVRDTEAF
>TRBV11-2
ASSLRGGVLLDEQF
>TRBV28
ASSLWGGPYGYT
>TRBV11-2
ASSLASGGSNTGELF
>TRBV11-3
ASSLNTGSSYNEQF
>TRBV2
ASSYLSLGNTIY
>TRBV27
ASSPRSSGRTNTGELF
>TRBV27
ASSLPGEGTEAF
>TRBV7-9
ASSPQGTAPGETQY
>TRBV7-6
ASSLFSEQETQY
>TRBV27
ASSGQGKVSSNQPQH
>TRBV6-5
ASSYEGNYGYT
>TRBV5-1
ASTTGLNTEAF
>TRBV14
ASSQATYTGANVLT
>TRBV19
ASSIVGGYTEAF
>TRBV5-1
ASSDPRDNYEQY
>TRBV7-9
ASSPQGAFNQPQH
>TRBV7-8
ASSLEVQAEQY
>TRBV28
ASSLMGALVPMD
>TRBV4-3
ASSQDFGGPANTGELF
>TRBV6-1
ASSGLSSGGHEQY
>TRBV21-1
ASSKSQGAPRVGTDTQY
>TRBV7-9
SSSSKAQGIETQY
>TRBV29-1
SVGGGTNLYEQF
>TRBV19
ASSMGVAGVNEQF
>TRBV27
ASSLDRGNIQY
>TRBV5-4
ASSSRTGRTEAF
>TRBV5-4
ASGAVSGNTIY
>TRBV9
ASSSSGGVGETQY
>TRBV7-2
ASSLRPGQVNSPLH
>TRBV5-1
ASSFVGPGAKYNEQF
>TRBV7-9
SSSDWGGMNTEAF
>TRBV12-1
ASSFWGGLYNEQF
>TRBV6-1
ASRSGGRAMDIQY
>TRBV6-6
ASSDREVQPQH
>TRBV18
ASSPLVGRTYEQY
>TRBV11-2
ASSLDSGQLAEQY
>TRBV7-9
ASSRTVQETQY
>TRBV2
ASGGQGYEQY
>TRBV11-2
ASSFQGTTEAF
>TRBV6-1
ARPSTDTYNEQF
>TRBV5-1
ASSGIAGGIDEQF